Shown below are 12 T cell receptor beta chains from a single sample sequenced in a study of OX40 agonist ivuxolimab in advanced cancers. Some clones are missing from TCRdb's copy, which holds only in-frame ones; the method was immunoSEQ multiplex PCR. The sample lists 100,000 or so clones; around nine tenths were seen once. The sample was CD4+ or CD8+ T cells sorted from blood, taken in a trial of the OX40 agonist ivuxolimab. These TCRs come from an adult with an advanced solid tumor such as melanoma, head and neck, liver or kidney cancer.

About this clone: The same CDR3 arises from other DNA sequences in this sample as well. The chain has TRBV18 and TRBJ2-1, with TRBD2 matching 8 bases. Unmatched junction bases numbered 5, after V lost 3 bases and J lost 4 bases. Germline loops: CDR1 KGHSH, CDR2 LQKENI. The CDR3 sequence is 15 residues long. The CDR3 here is CASSPSGSSYNEQFF. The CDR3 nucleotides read TGTGCCAGCTCACCGAGCGGGAGCTCTTACAATGAGCAGTTCTTC. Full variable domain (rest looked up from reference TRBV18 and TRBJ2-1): NAGVMQNPRHLVRRRGQEARLRCSPMKGHSHVYWYRQLPEEGLKFMVYLQKENIIDESGMPKERFSAEFPKEGPSILRIQQVVRGDSAAYFCASSPSGSSYNEQFFGPGTRLTVL.

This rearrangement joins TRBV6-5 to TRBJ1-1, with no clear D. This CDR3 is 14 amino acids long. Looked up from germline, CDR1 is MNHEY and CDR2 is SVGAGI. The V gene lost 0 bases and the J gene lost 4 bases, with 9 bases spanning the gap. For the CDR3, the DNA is TGTGCCAGCAGTTACTCAGGGAGATTCACTGAAGCTTTCTTT. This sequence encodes CASSYSGRFTEAFF.

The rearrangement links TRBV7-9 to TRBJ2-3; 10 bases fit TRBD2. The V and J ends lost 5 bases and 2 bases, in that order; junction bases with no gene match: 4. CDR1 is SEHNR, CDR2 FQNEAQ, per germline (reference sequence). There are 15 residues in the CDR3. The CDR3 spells CASSQTSGITDTQYF. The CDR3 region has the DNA TGTGCCAGCAGCCAAACTAGCGGGATCACAGATACGCAGTATTTT.

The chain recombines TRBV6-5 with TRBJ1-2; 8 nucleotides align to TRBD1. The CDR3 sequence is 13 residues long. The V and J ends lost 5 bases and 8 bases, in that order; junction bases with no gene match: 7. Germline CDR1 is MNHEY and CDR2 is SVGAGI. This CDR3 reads CASSPDRGRGYTF. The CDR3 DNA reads TGTGCCAGCAGTCCAGACAGGGGACGAGGCTACACCTTC.

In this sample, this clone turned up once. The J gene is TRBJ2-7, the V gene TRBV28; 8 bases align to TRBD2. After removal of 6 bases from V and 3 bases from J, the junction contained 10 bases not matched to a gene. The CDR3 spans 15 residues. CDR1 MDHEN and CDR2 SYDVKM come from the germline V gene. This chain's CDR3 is CASSDPRGGSYEQYF. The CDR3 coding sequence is TGTGCCAGCAGCGACCCTCGGGGGGGAAGCTACGAGCAGTACTTC.

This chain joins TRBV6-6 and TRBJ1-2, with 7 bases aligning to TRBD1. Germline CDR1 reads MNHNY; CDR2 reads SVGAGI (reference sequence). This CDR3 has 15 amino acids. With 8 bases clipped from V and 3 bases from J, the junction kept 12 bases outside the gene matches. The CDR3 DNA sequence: TGTGCCAGCCTCCCACAGGGGAGGCGTTACTATGGCTACACCTTC. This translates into CASLPQGRRYYGYTF.

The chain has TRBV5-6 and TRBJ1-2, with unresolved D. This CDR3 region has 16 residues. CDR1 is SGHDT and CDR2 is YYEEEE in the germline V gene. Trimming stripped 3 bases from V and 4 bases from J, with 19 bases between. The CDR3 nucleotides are TGTGCCAGCAGCTACAAGGGTGCCCCGGTGGGCTATGGCTACACCTTC. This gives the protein CASSYKGAPVGYGYTF.

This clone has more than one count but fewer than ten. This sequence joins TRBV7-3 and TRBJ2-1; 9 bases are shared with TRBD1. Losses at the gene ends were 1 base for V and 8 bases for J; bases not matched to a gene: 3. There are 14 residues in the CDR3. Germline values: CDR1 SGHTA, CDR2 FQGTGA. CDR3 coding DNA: TGTGCCAGCAGCTTAAGGGGGGACAGGGATGAGCAGTTCTTC. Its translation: CASSLRGDRDEQFF.

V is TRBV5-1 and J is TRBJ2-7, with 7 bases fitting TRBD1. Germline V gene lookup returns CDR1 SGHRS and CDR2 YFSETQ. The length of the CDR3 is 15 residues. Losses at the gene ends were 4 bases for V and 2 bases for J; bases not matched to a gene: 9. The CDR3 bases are TGCGCCAGCAGCCAGGGGACAGTCCTTGCCTACGAGCAGTACTTC. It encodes CASSQGTVLAYEQYF.

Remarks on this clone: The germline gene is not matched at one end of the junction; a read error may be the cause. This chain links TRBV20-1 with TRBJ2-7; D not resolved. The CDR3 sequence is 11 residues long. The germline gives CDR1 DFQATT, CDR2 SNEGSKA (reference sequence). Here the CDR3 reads CSAGDSYEQYF. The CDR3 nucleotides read TGCAGTGCTGGAGACTCCTACGAGCAGTACTTC.

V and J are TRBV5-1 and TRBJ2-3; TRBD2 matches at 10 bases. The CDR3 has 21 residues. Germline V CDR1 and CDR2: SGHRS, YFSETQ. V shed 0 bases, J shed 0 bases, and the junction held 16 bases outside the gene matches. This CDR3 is CASSLAPGSRTSGFSTDTQYF. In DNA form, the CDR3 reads TGCGCCAGCAGCTTGGCGCCGGGATCGAGGACTAGCGGTTTTAGCACAGATACGCAGTATTTT.

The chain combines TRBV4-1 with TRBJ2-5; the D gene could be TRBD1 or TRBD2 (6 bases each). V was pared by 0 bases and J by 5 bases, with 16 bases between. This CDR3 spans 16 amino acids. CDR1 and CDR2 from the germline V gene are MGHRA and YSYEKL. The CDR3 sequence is CASSQDGVGGWETQYF. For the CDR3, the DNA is TGCGCCAGCAGCCAAGATGGCGTCGGGGGCTGGGAGACCCAGTACTTC.